This TCR beta chain came from a study of cytomegalovirus exposure and HLA in healthy donors. Study-wide points: Altogether, 150 or so TCR beta chains were recorded as cytomegalovirus-associated. In vitro checks showed that a few CMV-associated chains really do target CMV antigens.

Primers: 60 Vbeta forward and 13 Jbeta reverse. Sequencing used immunoSEQ multiplex PCR; TCRdb keeps in-frame clones, though not all of them. This table holds about 130,000 clones, about four fifths found once. Trimming stripped 6 bases from V and 11 bases from J, with 26 bases between. Germline V lookup: CDR1 KGHSH, CDR2 LQKENI. This CDR3 has 16 residues. As concerns this clone: What it recognizes is unknown.

The sequence was obtained from a man in his forties or fifties in good health and CMV-seronegative. The gene calls are TRBV18 and TRBJ2-1, with D possibly being TRBD2 (6 bases). Sequencing was done on a sample of PBMCs. CDR3 region: CASSGSQPGAVLKQFF. In DNA, the CDR3 is TGTGCCAGCTCGGGGTCTCAGCCGGGAGCCGTTCTCAAGCAGTTCTTC. The whole variable domain, filled in from reference TRBV18 and TRBJ2-1, reads NAGVMQNPRHLVRRRGQEARLRCSPMKGHSHVYWYRQLPEEGLKFMVYLQKENIIDESGMPKERFSAEFPKEGPSILRIQQVVRGDSAAYFCASSGSQPGAVLKQFFGPGTRLTVL.